This TCR beta chain appears in the sequencing data of a study of blood T cell repertoires in COVID-19. Background on the study: Spain, Italy and the United States supplied samples that represented acute and convalescent COVID-19. The analysed material was cDNA or gDNA that came from T cells, B-cell-depleted T cells, or PBMCs.

How the authors handled the data: Estimation of nucleated cell counts was performed using reference gene primer amplification. The protocol was immunoSEQ multiplex PCR, while the TCRdb copy is restricted to in-frame clones and leaves out a portion. V and J calls and clone size are given by that table; D and trimming were obtained from the DNA. The sample yields some 150,000 clones, 80% to 85% seen once. Sequenced: peripheral blood. The sequence came from a human donor in a cohort sampled during active COVID-19.

Here the CDR3 reads CASRTSVGNEQFF. The CDR3 nucleotides read TGTGCCAGCCGGACTAGCGTAGGTAATGAGCAGTTCTTC. V is TRBV11-2 and J is TRBJ2-1, with 9 bases lining up with TRBD2. V was pared by 8 bases and J by 7 bases, with 6 bases of the junction left unmatched. From germline, CDR1 is SGHAT and CDR2 FQNNGV. The CDR3 has 13 residues.